The 10 T cell receptor beta chains listed next were all sequenced from one sample in a study of identical twins. In TCRdb, the 5' RACE reads were re-called with MiXCR into one record per CDR3 protein. The sample has about 280,000 distinct CDR3 sequences; roughly 8.6% are singletons. In addition, the sample was reused for a study of yellow fever vaccine responses in identical twins.

The sequenced material came from memory (CD45RO+) T cells sorted from blood. These receptor sequences come from a woman in her late teens or twenties in good health.

This clonotype was counted only a few times. V and J are TRBV29-1 and TRBJ1-4; TRBD1 might be the D (5 bases). Germline assignment: CDR1 SQVTM and CDR2 ANQGSEA. Trimming took off 6 bases at V and 3 bases at J, with 14 bases between the two ends. This CDR3 is 14 amino acids long. CDR3 sequence reads: CSVRRGLSNEKLFF. CDR3 bases: TGCAGCGTCCGACGGGGCCTGTCTAATGAAAAACTGTTTTTT. Together with reference TRBV29-1 and TRBJ1-4, the CDR3 gives the full variable domain: SAVISQKPSRDICQRGTSLTIQCQVDSQVTMMFWYRQQPGQSLTLIATANQGSEATYESGFVIDKFPISRPNLTFSTLTVSNMSPEDSSIYLCSVRRGLSNEKLFFGSGTQLSVL.

This clonotype has more than one count but fewer than ten. The rearrangement joins TRBV2 to TRBJ2-7; the match to TRBD1 covers 8 bases. J gave up 2 bases and V 6 bases, and 6 bases lay outside the gene matches. This CDR3 contains 14 residues. The germline gives CDR1 SNHLY, CDR2 FYNNEI. The CDR3 reads CASRDDRGAYEQYF. In DNA, the CDR3 is TGTGCCAGCAGAGACGACAGGGGAGCCTACGAGCAGTACTTC. Looking up the rest from reference TRBV2 and TRBJ2-7 gives the full variable domain: EPEVTQTPSHQVTQMGQEVILRCVPISNHLYFYWYRQILGQKVEFLVSFYNNEISEKSEIFDDQFSVERPDGSNFTLKIRSTKLEDSAMYFCASRDDRGAYEQYFGPGTRLTVT.

The table lists this clonotype with many counts. The rearrangement links TRBV5-1 to TRBJ2-7; no definite D call. Germline loops: CDR1 SGHRS, CDR2 YFSETQ. The V end lost 1 base, the J end lost 3 bases, and 11 bases lay between the germline ends. The CDR3 has 14 residues. CDR3 bases: TGCGCCAGCAGCTTGTCAGGCACGGGCTACGAGCAGTACTTC. Translating gives CASSLSGTGYEQYF. Variable domain in full (rest from reference TRBV5-1 and TRBJ2-7): KAGVTQTPRYLIKTRGQQVTLSCSPISGHRSVSWYQQTPGQGLQFLFEYFSETQRNKGNFPGRFSGRQFSNSRSEMNVSTLELGDSALYLCASSLSGTGYEQYFGPGTRLTVT.

This clonotype was observed a few times. The chain combines TRBV3-1 with TRBJ2-1, with TRBD2 matching over 12 bases. J lost 6 bases, V lost 2 bases, and 5 bases had no gene match. This CDR3 has 16 residues. CDR1 LGHDT and CDR2 YNNKEL come from the germline V gene (reference sequence). In nucleotides, the CDR3 is TGTGCCAGCAGCCAAACTAGCGGGGGGAACATCAATGAGCAGTTCTTC. It yields the protein CASSQTSGGNINEQFF.

This clonotype has ten or more counts. This rearrangement joins TRBV19 to TRBJ2-3; 13 positions match TRBD2. The junction had 10 bases not matched to a gene; V was cut back by 4 bases and J by 3 bases. CDR1 is LNHDA and CDR2 is SQIVND in the germline V gene (reference sequence). The CDR3 length is 18 residues. The CDR3 DNA reads TGTGCCAGTAGTAAGGGACTAGCGGGAAGTTTGGGGACAGATACGCAGTATTTT. This encodes CASSKGLAGSLGTDTQYF.

The V and J genes are TRBV7-2 and TRBJ2-1; 9 bases align to TRBD2. The ends lost 2 bases at V and 8 bases at J; junction bases unmatched: 7. CDR1 is SGHTA and CDR2 is FQGNSA in the germline V gene. The CDR3 spans 15 residues. The CDR3 DNA follows: TGTGCCAGCAGCTTAAGGGGGACTAGCATCGATGAGCAGTTCTTC. This translates into CASSLRGTSIDEQFF.

This clonotype has ten or more counts. The chain combines TRBV15 with TRBJ1-1, with D possibly matching TRBD1 (5 bases). Germline CDR1 LNHNV, CDR2 YYDKDF (reference sequence). With 6 bases removed from V and 5 bases from J, the gap between germline ends came to 13 bases. The CDR3 runs to 13 residues. The CDR3 bases are TGTGCCACCAGGACCCCGGGGGGGACTGAAGCTTTCTTT. The encoded protein is CATRTPGGTEAFF.

There are a few counts of this clonotype. The J gene is TRBJ1-2, the V gene TRBV9; D is perhaps TRBD1 (6 bases). CDR3 length equals 14 residues. V was shortened by 5 bases and J by 5 bases, with 16 bases between the two germline ends. The germline CDR1 and CDR2 sequences are SGDLS and YYNGEE. The CDR3 DNA sequence: TGTGCCAGCAGAAGAAGGGGGGGGATATATGGCTACACCTTC. Translating gives CASRRRGGIYGYTF.

This clonotype was seen more than once but under ten times. The V gene is TRBV6-5, the J gene TRBJ2-1, with 8 bases fitting TRBD2. CDR3 size: 14 residues. From germline, CDR1 is MNHEY and CDR2 SVGAGI. Unmatched junction bases numbered 12, after V lost 4 bases and J lost 13 bases. CDR3 protein: CASSLGGAGGNQFF. CDR3 nucleotides: TGTGCCAGCAGTTTGGGGGGGGCGGGGGGCAATCAGTTCTTC.

This clonotype came up a few times. This chain uses TRBV6-1 with TRBJ2-7, with D tentatively TRBD2 (7 bases). Looked up from germline, CDR1 is MNHNS and CDR2 is SASEGT. The CDR3 spans 14 residues. Trimming shortened V by 3 bases and J by 3 bases, and 12 bases separated the two germline ends. The CDR3 sequence: CASSEGGADYEQYF. The CDR3 coding sequence is TGTGCCAGCAGTGAGGGGGGGGCTGACTACGAGCAGTACTTC.